The present T cell receptor (beta chain) was sequenced within a study of blood T cell repertoires in COVID-19 (dated by TCRdb to the early 2020s). Broadly, across the study: Samples covering the acute and convalescent phases of COVID-19 were provided by collaborators in the United States, Italy and Spain. Subjects who had been exposed to COVID-19, were actively infected with it, or had recovered from it provided the deeply sampled blood TCRbeta repertoires that made up the dataset. A de-identified subject ID, COVID-19 status, age in years and sex were almost always included in the sample metadata. Where available, HLA class I and class II types were taken from metadata supplied by the sample provider and were not determined by assay-based typing. The samples were drawn from the first 160 participants of the ongoing ImmuneRACE study and from under 1,500 subjects provided by 6 global collaborators. The material from the prospective study consisted of cDNA or gDNA derived from T cells, B-cell-depleted T cells, or PBMCs. The repertoires were made available in a free public database intended to serve as a resource for research on the immune response to SARS-CoV-2. Results the study describes overall, beyond this receptor: The amount of clinical and demographic metadata varied by source and participant and was provided uncurated.

Trimming costs V 5 bases and J 1 base, and their ends lie 17 bases apart. The germline V gene supplies CDR1 SGHAT and CDR2 FQNNGV. The CDR3 holds 16 amino acids from the cysteine to the phenylalanine. This entry keeps only the CDR3 DNA: 48 bases, framed from base 1. TCRbeta CDR3 regions were amplified from genomic DNA using the immunoSEQ Assay, a bias-controlled multiplex PCR. The authors' analysis ran thus. Within the assay, amplification of reference gene primers was used to estimate how many nucleated cells each sample contained. To quantify the absolute abundance of each unique TCRbeta CDR3 rearrangement, sequence reads were collapsed and filtered. For each sample, productive Simpson clonality was calculated by taking the square root of Simpson's diversity index across productive rearrangements. TCRdb's version of the immuneACCESS table is confined to in-frame rearrangements and falls short of the full clone set. An unresolved V gene accounts for under half of the shortfall where checked; the remainder is of unknown origin. D and trimming were read from the DNA, whereas the V and J calls and clone size are those reported in that table. In all, the sample holds fewer than 15,000 clones, and approximately 83% of those were seen once. The ten most abundant clones make up 15% to 20% of the sample.

For this clone: Its antigen remains unidentified. Nothing much larger sits one base from this clone, and base qualities are not available.

Each collaborating institution followed its own protocols to collect whole blood in K2EDTA tubes. For TCRbeta analysis, collaborators shipped samples as frozen whole blood, isolated PBMCs, or DNA extracted from either of those sample types. The sequencing input was peripheral blood. The source of this sequence is a human donor in a cohort sampled during active COVID-19. The V gene is TRBV11-2 and the J gene is TRBJ1-1, and possibly TRBD1, on 5 matching bases. The CDR3 loop reads CASSKPPRQRNTEAFF. At the DNA level, the sequence is TGTGCCAGCAGCAAGCCGCCAAGACAGAGGAACACTGAAGCTTTCTTT. Joined to the reference TRBV11-2 and TRBJ1-1 proteins, this CDR3 gives the full variable domain: EAGVAQSPRYKIIEKRQSVAFWCNPISGHATLYWYQQILGQGPKLLIQFQNNGVVDDSQLPKDRFSAERLKGVDSTLKIQPAKLEDSAVYLCASSKPPRQRNTEAFFGQGTRLTVV.